The rows below give T cell receptor beta chains drawn from one sample of a study of blood T cell repertoires in COVID-19. Profiled with immunoSEQ multiplex PCR; TCRdb holds only in-frame clones, not every one. The sample yields tens of thousands of clones, approximately 80% seen once. The specimen sequenced was peripheral blood. These receptors were taken from a man under 40 with COVID-19, enrolled during active disease. Each CDR3 is given with its conserved first and last residue. D genes are given only for firm matches. The listing skips clone size in some rows; elsewhere it reads once, few, many or a size class.

abundance: NA
j_gene: TRBJ2-7
v_gene: TRBV10-2
d_gene: NA
CDR3nt: TGCGCCAGCAGCCTAGGACAGGAGCAGTACTTC
CDR3aa: CASSLGQEQYF

abundance: NA
j_gene: TRBJ2-1
v_gene: TRBV5-6
d_gene: NA
CDR3nt: TGTGCCACCTCACACTTCGAGACTCAAGGAAAGCAGTTCTTC
CDR3aa: CATSHFETQGKQFF

abundance: NA
j_gene: TRBJ1-1
v_gene: TRBV5-5
d_gene: NA
CDR3nt: TGTGCCAGCAGCCGAATTGGGCAGGGGAATCTTCTAGCTTTCTTT
CDR3aa: CASSRIGQGNLLAFF

abundance: NA
j_gene: TRBJ1-6
v_gene: TRBV30
d_gene: NA
CDR3nt: TGTGCCTGGAATCCGGGGGGATATAATTCACCCCTCCACTTT
CDR3aa: CAWNPGGYNSPLHF

abundance: NA
j_gene: TRBJ2-1
v_gene: TRBV3-1/TRBV3-2
d_gene: NA
CDR3nt: TGTGCCAGCAGCCAGTCGTCAGGGGTTGAGCAGTTCTTC
CDR3aa: CASSQSSGVEQFF

abundance: NA
j_gene: TRBJ2-3
v_gene: TRBV11-2
d_gene: TRBD2
CDR3nt: TGTGCCAGCAGCCCTAGCGGGAGGGCCGGAGATACGCAGTATTTT
CDR3aa: CASSPSGRAGDTQYF

abundance: few
j_gene: TRBJ1-4
v_gene: TRBV7-9
d_gene: TRBD1
CDR3nt: TGTGCCAGCTCCACAGGGGTTGTAGAAAAACTGTTTTTT
CDR3aa: CASSTGVVEKLFF

abundance: NA
j_gene: TRBJ2-1
v_gene: TRBV2
d_gene: TRBD2
CDR3nt: TGTGCCAGCCTGGGACTAGCGGGAGTCAATGAGCAGTTCTTC
CDR3aa: CASLGLAGVNEQFF

abundance: NA
j_gene: TRBJ2-1
v_gene: TRBV5-4
d_gene: TRBD2
CDR3nt: TGTGCCAGCAGCTTGGAAGCGGGAGGGCCGGGTGAGCAGTTCTTC
CDR3aa: CASSLEAGGPGEQFF

abundance: NA
j_gene: TRBJ2-1
v_gene: TRBV5-1
d_gene: NA
CDR3nt: TGCGCCAGCAGCTCCTTACCCCTAGCCTCCGATGAGCAGTTCTTC
CDR3aa: CASSSLPLASDEQFF

abundance: NA
j_gene: TRBJ2-7
v_gene: TRBV5-6
d_gene: TRBD2
CDR3nt: TGTGCCAGCAGCTTGCCCACTAGCGGGAGGGGGCGGGACGAGCAGTACTTC
CDR3aa: CASSLPTSGRGRDEQYF

abundance: once
j_gene: TRBJ1-1
v_gene: TRBV6-6
d_gene: TRBD1
CDR3nt: TGTGCCAGCAGTTATAAGGGACAGGGCACTGAAGCTTTCTTT
CDR3aa: CASSYKGQGTEAFF

abundance: NA
j_gene: TRBJ2-7
v_gene: TRBV5-6
d_gene: NA
CDR3nt: TGTGCCAGCAGCTTAGGAGGGGCCGGGGGATACGAGCAGTACTTC
CDR3aa: CASSLGGAGGYEQYF

abundance: NA
j_gene: TRBJ1-2
v_gene: TRBV28
d_gene: TRBD1
CDR3nt: TGTGCCAGCAGGTTAGGGGGCGCGTCTAGTGGCTACACCTTC
CDR3aa: CASRLGGASSGYTF

abundance: NA
j_gene: TRBJ2-1
v_gene: TRBV15
d_gene: TRBD1
CDR3nt: TGTGCCACCAGCACTGGACAGGGGGCTAGGGGGCAGTTCTTC
CDR3aa: CATSTGQGARGQFF

abundance: NA
j_gene: TRBJ1-3
v_gene: TRBV30
d_gene: NA
CDR3nt: TGTGCCAGTGGAGGGAGCACTCGGCGAAACACCATATATTTT
CDR3aa: CASGGSTRRNTIYF

abundance: NA
j_gene: TRBJ1-6
v_gene: TRBV18
d_gene: NA
CDR3nt: TGTGCCAGCTCAAAACGGACAAATAATTCACCCCTCCACTTT
CDR3aa: CASSKRTNNSPLHF

abundance: NA
j_gene: TRBJ1-5
v_gene: TRBV13
d_gene: TRBD1
CDR3nt: TGTGCCAGCAGCTCCCGTACAGGGGCGGTCAGCAATCAGCCCCAGCATTTT
CDR3aa: CASSSRTGAVSNQPQHF

abundance: NA
j_gene: TRBJ1-2
v_gene: TRBV9
d_gene: TRBD1
CDR3nt: TGTGCCAGCAGCGTAGGGAGGGAGGACAGGCATTCCTTC
CDR3aa: CASSVGREDRHSF

abundance: once
j_gene: TRBJ2-3
v_gene: TRBV24-1
d_gene: TRBD2
CDR3nt: TGTGCCACCAGTGATTACCCATCTAGCGGGAACACAGATACGCAGTATTTT
CDR3aa: CATSDYPSSGNTDTQYF

abundance: NA
j_gene: TRBJ2-1
v_gene: TRBV19
d_gene: TRBD2
CDR3nt: TGTGCCAGTAGTATATTAGCGGGAGAAGTCGACAATGAGCAGTTCTTC
CDR3aa: CASSILAGEVDNEQFF

abundance: few
j_gene: TRBJ1-2
v_gene: TRBV19
d_gene: NA
CDR3nt: TGTGCCAGTAGTATAAGTTCGGGGACTCAGGATGGCTACACCTTC
CDR3aa: CASSISSGTQDGYTF

abundance: once
j_gene: TRBJ1-3
v_gene: TRBV30
d_gene: TRBD1
CDR3nt: TGTGCCTGGAGTCGCGGGACAGGGATTTTAGCGGGCGGAAACACCATATATTTT
CDR3aa: CAWSRGTGILAGGNTIYF

abundance: NA
j_gene: TRBJ2-1
v_gene: TRBV7-6
d_gene: TRBD2
CDR3nt: TGTGCCAGCAGCTCCCCTAGCGAAGGTAGCGGGAGATTCGACAATGAGCAGTTCTTC
CDR3aa: CASSSPSEGSGRFDNEQFF

abundance: NA
j_gene: TRBJ2-1
v_gene: TRBV27
d_gene: TRBD2
CDR3nt: TGTGCCACCCGCGGGGGGGGCAACTATAATGAGCAGTTCTTC
CDR3aa: CATRGGGNYNEQFF

abundance: NA
j_gene: TRBJ2-7
v_gene: TRBV6-5
d_gene: TRBD1
CDR3nt: TGTGCCAGCAGGGGGACAGGGGTAAGCGAGCAGTACTTC
CDR3aa: CASRGTGVSEQYF

abundance: once
j_gene: TRBJ2-5
v_gene: TRBV15
d_gene: TRBD2
CDR3nt: TGTGCCACCAGCAGCCCCTCGGGGGGGAGCCCCCGGGAGACCCAGTACTTC
CDR3aa: CATSSPSGGSPRETQYF

abundance: NA
j_gene: TRBJ1-5
v_gene: TRBV10-3
d_gene: NA
CDR3nt: TGTGCCATCAGTCAGGCGGAGGGCAATCAGCCCCAGCATTTT
CDR3aa: CAISQAEGNQPQHF

abundance: NA
j_gene: TRBJ1-5
v_gene: TRBV29-1
d_gene: TRBD1
CDR3nt: TGCAGCGCCGCAACAGGGGGCGGACAGCCCCAGCATTTT
CDR3aa: CSAATGGGQPQHF

abundance: NA
j_gene: TRBJ1-1
v_gene: TRBV15
d_gene: NA
CDR3nt: TGTGCCACCAGCAGAGATCGCCAGGTGGGGCCTGAAGCTTTCTTT
CDR3aa: CATSRDRQVGPEAFF

abundance: NA
j_gene: TRBJ1-2
v_gene: TRBV19
d_gene: NA
CDR3nt: TGTGCCACCAATCGCAACCGGGACAACATCTCCCCGAGTGGCTACACCTTC
CDR3aa: CATNRNRDNISPSGYTF

abundance: NA
j_gene: TRBJ1-1
v_gene: TRBV4-1
d_gene: TRBD1
CDR3nt: TGCGCCAGCAGCCGGACGGACAGGGGGAGCACTGAAGCTTTCTTT
CDR3aa: CASSRTDRGSTEAFF

abundance: NA
j_gene: TRBJ2-7
v_gene: TRBV7-6
d_gene: NA
CDR3nt: TGTGCCAGCAGCTCCAGCCAGGGGGGATCCTCCTACGAGCAGTACTTC
CDR3aa: CASSSSQGGSSYEQYF

abundance: NA
j_gene: TRBJ2-5
v_gene: TRBV7-2
d_gene: TRBD1
CDR3nt: TGTGCCAGCAGCCCTAGACAGGGTCAAGAGACCCAGTACTTC
CDR3aa: CASSPRQGQETQYF

abundance: NA
j_gene: TRBJ1-3
v_gene: TRBV5-6
d_gene: NA
CDR3nt: TGTGCCAGCAGCTTGGAGGCAGGGGCGGGAAACACCATATATTTT
CDR3aa: CASSLEAGAGNTIYF

abundance: NA
j_gene: TRBJ1-1
v_gene: TRBV2
d_gene: NA
CDR3nt: TGTGCCAGCAGTGGGAACAGGGAAAACACTGAAGCTTTCTTT
CDR3aa: CASSGNRENTEAFF

abundance: NA
j_gene: TRBJ2-1
v_gene: TRBV3-1/TRBV3-2
d_gene: TRBD2
CDR3nt: TGTGCCAGCAGCCGAGACCCGGGACTAGCGGGTGGTGAGCAGTTCTTC
CDR3aa: CASSRDPGLAGGEQFF

abundance: NA
j_gene: TRBJ2-7
v_gene: TRBV12-3/TRBV12-4
d_gene: NA
CDR3nt: TGTGCCAGCACCCGGGACACCTCCTACGAGCAGTACTTC
CDR3aa: CASTRDTSYEQYF

abundance: NA
j_gene: TRBJ1-1
v_gene: TRBV29-1
d_gene: NA
CDR3nt: TGCAGCGTCGAATCGGGGGAGGGAACTGAAGCTTTCTTT
CDR3aa: CSVESGEGTEAFF

abundance: NA
j_gene: TRBJ1-6
v_gene: TRBV19
d_gene: TRBD1
CDR3nt: TGTGCCAGTAGTAGGGGGACAGGAAATTCACCCCTCCACTTT
CDR3aa: CASSRGTGNSPLHF